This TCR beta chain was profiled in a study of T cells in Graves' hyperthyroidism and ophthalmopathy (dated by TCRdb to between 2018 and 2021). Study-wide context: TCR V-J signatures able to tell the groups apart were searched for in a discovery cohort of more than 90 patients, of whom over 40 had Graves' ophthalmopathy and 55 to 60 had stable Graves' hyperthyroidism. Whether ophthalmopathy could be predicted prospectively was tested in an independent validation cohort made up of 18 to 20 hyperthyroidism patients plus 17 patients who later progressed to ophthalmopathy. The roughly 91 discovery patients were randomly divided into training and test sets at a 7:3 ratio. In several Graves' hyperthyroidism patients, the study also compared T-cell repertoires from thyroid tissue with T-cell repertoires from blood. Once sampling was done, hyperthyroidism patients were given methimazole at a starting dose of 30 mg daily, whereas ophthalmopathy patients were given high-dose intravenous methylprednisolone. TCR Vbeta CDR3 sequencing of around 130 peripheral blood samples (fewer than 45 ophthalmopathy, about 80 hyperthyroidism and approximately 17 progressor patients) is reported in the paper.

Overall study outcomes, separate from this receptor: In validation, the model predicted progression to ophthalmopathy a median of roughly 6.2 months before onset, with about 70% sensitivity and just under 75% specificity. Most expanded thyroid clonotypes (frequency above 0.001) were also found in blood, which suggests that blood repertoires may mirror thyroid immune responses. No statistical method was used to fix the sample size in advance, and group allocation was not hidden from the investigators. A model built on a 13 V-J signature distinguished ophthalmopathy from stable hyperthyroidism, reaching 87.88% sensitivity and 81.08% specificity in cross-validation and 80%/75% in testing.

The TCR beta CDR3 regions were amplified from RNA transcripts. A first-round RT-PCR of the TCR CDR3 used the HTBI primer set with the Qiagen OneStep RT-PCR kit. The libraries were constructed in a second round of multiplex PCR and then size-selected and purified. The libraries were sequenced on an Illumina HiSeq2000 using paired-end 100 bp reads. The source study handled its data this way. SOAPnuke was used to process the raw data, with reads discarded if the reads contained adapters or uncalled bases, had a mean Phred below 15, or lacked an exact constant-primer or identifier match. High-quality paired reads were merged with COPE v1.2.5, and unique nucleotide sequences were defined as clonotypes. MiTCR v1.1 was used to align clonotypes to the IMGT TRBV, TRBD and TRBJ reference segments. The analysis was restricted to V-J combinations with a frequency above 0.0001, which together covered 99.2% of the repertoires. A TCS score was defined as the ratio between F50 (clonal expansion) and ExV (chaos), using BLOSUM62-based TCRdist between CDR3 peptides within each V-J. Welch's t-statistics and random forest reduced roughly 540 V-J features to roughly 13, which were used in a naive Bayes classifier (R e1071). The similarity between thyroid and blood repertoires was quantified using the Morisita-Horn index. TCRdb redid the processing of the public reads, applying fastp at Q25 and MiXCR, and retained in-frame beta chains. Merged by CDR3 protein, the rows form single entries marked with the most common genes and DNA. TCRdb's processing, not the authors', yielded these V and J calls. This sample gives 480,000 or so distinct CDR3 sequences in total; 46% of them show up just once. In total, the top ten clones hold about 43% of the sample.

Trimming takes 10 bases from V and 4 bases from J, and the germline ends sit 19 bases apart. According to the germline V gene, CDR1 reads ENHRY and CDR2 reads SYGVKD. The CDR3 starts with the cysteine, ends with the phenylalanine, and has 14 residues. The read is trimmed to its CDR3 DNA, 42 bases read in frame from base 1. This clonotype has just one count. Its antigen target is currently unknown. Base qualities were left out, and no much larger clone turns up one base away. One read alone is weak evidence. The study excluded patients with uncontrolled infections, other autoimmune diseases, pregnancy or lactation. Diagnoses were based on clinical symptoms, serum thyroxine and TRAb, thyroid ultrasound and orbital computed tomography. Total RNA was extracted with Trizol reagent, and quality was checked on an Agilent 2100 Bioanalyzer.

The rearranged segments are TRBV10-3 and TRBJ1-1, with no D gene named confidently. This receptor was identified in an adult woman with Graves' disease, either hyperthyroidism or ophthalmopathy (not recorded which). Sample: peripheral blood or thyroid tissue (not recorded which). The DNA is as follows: TGTGCCACGACCCTCGGAGGGCTTGGCACTGAAGCTTTCTTT. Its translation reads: CATTLGGLGTEAFF.